The next 5 T cell receptor beta chains were all read from a single sample in a study of blood T cell repertoires in COVID-19. Profiling relied on immunoSEQ multiplex PCR, and the TCRdb table lists in-frame clones only, not all of them. The table lists a few hundred thousand clones, 86% of them singletons. The sequencing sample was made of peripheral blood. These receptors came from a man of 80 years or more with acute or convalescent COVID-19.

The chain joins TRBV19 to TRBJ1-5; no firm D call. CDR3 length equals 14 residues. The germline CDR1 and CDR2 sequences are LNHDA and SQIVND (reference sequence). Trimming cost V 5 bases and J 4 bases, with 12 bases left between them. The chain's CDR3 is CASSRLAGNQPQHF. In DNA form, the CDR3 reads TGTGCCAGTAGTCGCTTGGCGGGGAATCAGCCCCAGCATTTT.

This clone was counted between two and nine times. The CDR3 DNA is TGTGCCACCAGTGAAGGGGCGAATCAGCCCCAGCATTTT. Translation: CATSEGANQPQHF. The rearrangement links TRBV24-1 to TRBJ1-5; possibly TRBD1 for D (5 bases). The CDR3 consists of 13 residues. Germline V gene lookup returns CDR1 KGHDR and CDR2 SFDVKD. Trimming removed 4 bases at V and 4 bases at J, with 7 bases between.

The V call is TRBV6-5, the J call TRBJ2-7; D may be TRBD1 (6 bases). Germline CDR1 MNHEY, CDR2 SVGAGI. Trimming stripped 6 bases from V and 5 bases from J, with 14 bases between. The CDR3 loop spans 13 amino acids. The CDR3 DNA reads as TGTGCCAGCAGGGGAACAGGGACGCACGAGCAGTACTTC. Translation gives CASRGTGTHEQYF.

In its sample, this clone was seen a few times. Here the CDR3 reads CASSYSSVPNQPQHF. The CDR3, as DNA: TGTGCCAGCAGTTACTCGTCAGTCCCCAATCAGCCCCAGCATTTT. The chain has TRBV6-2 or TRBV6-3 and TRBJ1-5; D gene ambiguous. Germline V gene lookup returns CDR1 MNHEY and CDR2 SVGEGT. V was clipped by 0 bases and J by 3 bases, with 9 bases between them. The CDR3 extends over 15 amino acids.

This clone is labeled medium-sized (0.01 to 0.1%). The chain joins TRBV19 to TRBJ1-2; 8 bases agree with TRBD1. CDR1 is LNHDA, CDR2 SQIVND, per germline (reference sequence). The CDR3 length is 16 residues. V shed 6 bases and J 3 bases; nucleotides not matched to a gene: 12. CDR3 DNA: TGTGCCAGTAGAGGGGTCCGGACAGGGTCGGACTATGGCTACACCTTC. It is translated as CASRGVRTGSDYGYTF. The variable domain in full, completed from reference TRBV19 and TRBJ1-2, reads DGGITQSPKYLFRKEGQNVTLSCEQNLNHDAMYWYRQDPGQGLRLIYYSQIVNDFQKGDIAEGYSVSREKKESFPLTVTSAQKNPTAFYLCASRGVRTGSDYGYTFGSGTRLTVV.